A single sample is the source of the 17 T cell receptor beta chains below, sequenced in a study of monozygotic twins with inflammatory bowel disease. Using the 5' RACE reads, TCRdb records one entry per CDR3 protein without DNA. The listing records 330,000 or so distinct CDR3 sequences. The specimen sequenced was blood. The receptor set was obtained from a human donor with ulcerative colitis or Crohn's disease, or a healthy co-twin of an affected twin (not recorded which).

The J gene is TRBJ1-3, the V gene TRBV15. The CDR3 totals 16 residues. Germline V gene lookup returns CDR1 LNHNV and CDR2 YYDKDF (reference sequence). CDR3 sequence: CATSVPRRSSGNTIYF.

This sequence joins TRBV29-1 and TRBJ2-3; TCRdb reports TRBD1, a call that lacks DNA to check it against. This CDR3 comprises 15 residues. Per germline, CDR1 SQVTM and CDR2 ANQGSEA. The CDR3 here is CSVEAWDRGTDTQYF.

V is TRBV4-1 and J is TRBJ1-2; no DNA is available, so the TRBD1 call from TCRdb remains unchecked. This CDR3 comprises 13 residues. Germline CDR1 and CDR2: MGHRA and YSYEKL. CDR3 sequence reads: CASSGTQLSGYTF.

The gene calls are TRBV19 and TRBJ1-1; TCRdb reports TRBD1, a call that lacks DNA to check it against. CDR1 and CDR2 from the germline V gene are LNHDA and SQIVND (reference sequence). This CDR3 is built from 13 residues. Here the CDR3 reads CASSDKMNTEAFF.

The chain carries TRBV3-1 and TRBJ2-5. The germline V gene has CDR1 LGHDT and CDR2 YNNKEL (reference sequence). This CDR3 has 11 residues. The CDR3 here is CASSHLETQYF.

The chain couples TRBV4-1 to TRBJ2-1; TCRdb outputs TRBD1, but without DNA this stays unchecked. The CDR3 is made up of 15 amino acids. The germline V gene encodes CDR1 MGHRA and CDR2 YSYEKL. Here the CDR3 reads CASRHSYRDGYEQFF.

This rearrangement joins TRBV18 to TRBJ1-5. The CDR3 spans 13 residues. Germline V gene data show CDR1 as KGHSH and CDR2 as LQKENI. This chain's CDR3 is CASSTGIAQPQHF.

The chain couples TRBV27 to TRBJ2-3. The length of the CDR3 is 13 residues. CDR1 MNHEY and CDR2 SMNVEV come from the germline V gene (reference sequence). The CDR3 loop is CASSFWSTDTQYF.

The chain uses TRBV5-1 and TRBJ2-2; as DNA is missing, the TRBD2 call by TCRdb cannot be tested. There are 18 residues in the CDR3. Germline V gene data show CDR1 as SGHRS and CDR2 as YFSETQ. The CDR3 here is CASSLIGSSGANTGELFF.

This chain connects TRBV27 to TRBJ2-6. The CDR3 covers 16 residues. The V gene's germline CDR1 is MNHEY and CDR2 SMNVEV (reference sequence). This CDR3 reads CASSLIVGSGANVLTF.

The chain carries TRBV30 and TRBJ1-5. The CDR3 covers 13 residues. The germline gives CDR1 GTSNPN, CDR2 SVGIG (reference sequence). The CDR3 is CAWTNQRSQPQHF.

The J gene is TRBJ1-1, the V gene TRBV20-1; TCRdb returns TRBD1, unconfirmable since there is no DNA. Per germline, CDR1 DFQATT and CDR2 SNEGSKA (reference sequence). The CDR3 is 15 residues long. The CDR3 sequence: CSARDTGGEGPEAFF.

The V and J genes are TRBV2 and TRBJ1-1; TCRdb designates TRBD1, a call that cannot be tested without DNA. Germline V gene lookup returns CDR1 SNHLY and CDR2 FYNNEI. The CDR3 has 13 amino acids. The CDR3 is CASRGDRNTEAFF.

The rearrangement joins TRBV28 to TRBJ1-4. Per germline, CDR1 MDHEN and CDR2 SYDVKM. CDR3 length: 16 amino acids. The CDR3 reads CASSTGGRGANEKLFF.

The genes are TRBV29-1 and TRBJ1-6; the TCRdb call, TRBD1, lacks DNA for checking. The CDR3 loop spans 13 amino acids. The germline V gene has CDR1 SQVTM and CDR2 ANQGSEA. The CDR3 loop is CSVRLGGASPLHF. Full variable domain (remainder filled in from reference TRBV29-1 and TRBJ1-6): SAVISQKPSRDICQRGTSLTIQCQVDSQVTMMFWYRQQPGQSLTLIATANQGSEATYESGFVIDKFPISRPNLTFSTLTVSNMSPEDSSIYLCSVRLGGASPLHFGNGTRLTVT.

The chain carries TRBV10-3 and TRBJ2-5. The length of the CDR3 is 11 residues. Germline values: CDR1 ENHRY, CDR2 SYGVKD. The CDR3: CAIRLNETQYF.

The V call is TRBV7-9, the J call TRBJ2-1; no DNA is available, so the TRBD1 call from TCRdb remains unchecked. The CDR3 runs to 11 residues. Germline CDR1 SEHNR, CDR2 FQNEAQ (reference sequence). CDR3 residues: CARGRGNEQFF.